These 8 T cell receptor beta chains were all obtained from the same sample, sequenced in a study of persistence of HIV-infected CD4 T cells. The libraries were made with immunoSEQ version 4 in survey mode. Repertoires were generated with immunoSEQ multiplex PCR, while TCRdb's copy carries only in-frame clones and drops some. The table has 25,000 to 35,000 clones, about four fifths seen once; the top ten hold more than 0.85%. Their recognized antigens are unknown. Stimulation used approximately 9.1 ug/mL lysate from CMV-infected fibroblasts. CD40L/CD69 double-negative CD45RO-high memory CD4+ T cells were collected. The sequencing here drew on CD4+ T cells sorted from PBMCs after roughly 19-hour stimulation, taken from a patient who received antiretroviral therapy. The receptors stem from an adult man with HIV who was CMV-seropositive.

This sequence joins TRBV4-2 and TRBJ2-5, with TRBD1 as a possible D gene (6 bases). Germline loops: CDR1 LGHNA, CDR2 YNFKEQ. The CDR3 sequence is 12 residues long. V gave up 4 bases and J gave up 5 bases, with 8 bases separating them. The CDR3 DNA reads TGTGCCAGCAGCCGAACAGGGGAGACCCAGTACTTC. Protein sequence: CASSRTGETQYF.

This clone was picked up a small number of times. The chain joins TRBV5-1 to TRBJ1-6; possible D gene TRBD1, 5 bases. The CDR3 sequence is 18 residues long. V gave up 0 bases and J gave up 0 bases, with 13 bases separating them. Germline assignment: CDR1 SGHRS and CDR2 YFSETQ. Here the CDR3 reads CASSLEGTRSSYNSPLHF. The CDR3 DNA follows: TGCGCCAGCAGCTTGGAAGGGACCCGGAGCTCCTATAATTCACCCCTCCACTTT.

The J gene is TRBJ1-3, the V gene TRBV7-9; maybe TRBD1 (6 bases). Germline assignment: CDR1 SEHNR and CDR2 FQNEAQ (reference sequence). The CDR3 extends over 17 amino acids. V lost 5 bases, J lost 0 bases, and 17 bases lay in between. The CDR3 region has the DNA TGTGCCAGCAGCCGAGGTTCCGGGACAAGCTCTGGAAACACCATATATTTT. Translation: CASSRGSGTSSGNTIYF.

The chain couples TRBV7-9 to TRBJ1-4; 10 bases line up with TRBD1. Germline CDR1 reads SEHNR; CDR2 reads FQNEAQ (reference sequence). The CDR3 spans 16 residues. The V and J ends lost 5 bases and 0 bases, in that order; junction bases with no gene match: 3. The CDR3, as DNA: TGTGCCAGCAGCGGAGGACAGGGGGCAACTAATGAAAAACTGTTTTTT. Translation: CASSGGQGATNEKLFF.

The gene calls are TRBV10-3 and TRBJ1-4; D is possibly TRBD1 (6 bases). Germline V gives CDR1 ENHRY, CDR2 SYGVKD. The CDR3 is 14 amino acids. V gave up 6 bases and J gave up 0 bases, with 8 bases separating them. Written as DNA, the CDR3 is TGTGCCATCAGCGGGACAACAACTAATGAAAAACTGTTTTTT. Encoded protein: CAISGTTTNEKLFF.

V usage is TRBV9 and J usage is TRBJ1-3; 8 bases agree with TRBD1. The CDR3 has 16 amino acids. Germline V CDR1 and CDR2: SGDLS, YYNGEE. V dropped 3 bases and J dropped 2; count of bases not matched to a gene: 7. CDR3 nucleotide sequence: TGTGCCAGCAGCGCAACCCCGGGACAGGCTGGAAACACCATATATTTT. This translates into CASSATPGQAGNTIYF.

CDR3 protein: CASSYGTPTDTQYF. As DNA, the CDR3 is TGTGCCAGCAGTTATGGGACACCCACAGATACGCAGTATTTT. This chain connects TRBV6-2 or TRBV6-3 to TRBJ2-3; TRBD1 might be the D (6 bases). The CDR3 sequence is 14 residues long. V was trimmed by 3 bases and J by 2 bases, leaving 9 bases between them. Per the germline V gene, CDR1 is MNHEY and CDR2 is SVGEGT.

This chain uses TRBV27 with TRBJ2-1; D call uncertain. This CDR3 contains 15 residues. Trimming left V 0 bases short and J 2 bases short, with 8 bases between. Germline V gene sequence: CDR1 MNHEY, CDR2 SMNVEV (reference sequence). The chain's CDR3 is CASSLSWVAYNEQFF. CDR3 nucleotide sequence: TGTGCCAGCAGTTTATCTTGGGTCGCCTACAATGAGCAGTTCTTC.